Each of the 9 T cell receptor beta chains below was sequenced from the same sample in a study of blood T cells in healthy people across ages. A J-beta primer mix and a sample-barcoded 5' primer were used in a second PCR of roughly 7 to 12 cycles. TCRdb called the 5' RACE reads again in MiXCR, with one record for every CDR3 protein. The sample records fewer than 800,000 distinct CDR3 sequences, around a quarter being singletons. The data also belong to a second study, concerning T cells of mothers and their children.

The specimen was blood. The receptors here all came from a boy aged 5-17 years in good health.

A few counts support this clonotype. V is TRBV24-1 and J is TRBJ2-1; D gene ambiguous. V was trimmed by 7 bases and J by 5 bases, leaving 14 bases between them. The CDR3 has 14 residues. From germline, CDR1 is KGHDR and CDR2 SFDVKD. The CDR3, as DNA: TGTGCCACCAGAGTCGTAGGATCGAACAATGAGCAGTTCTTC. Residues: CATRVVGSNNEQFF.

CDR3 DNA sequence: TGTGCCAGCAGGGAAGACGGAACCTACGAGCAGTACTTC. Translation: CASREDGTYEQYF. This rearrangement joins TRBV6-5 to TRBJ2-7; D remains ambiguous. Germline loops: CDR1 MNHEY, CDR2 SVGAGI. The V end was cut by 6 bases, the J end by 2 bases, with 11 bases between. The CDR3 runs to 13 residues.

CDR3: CASSLAGDSGEKLFF. In DNA form, the CDR3 reads TGTGCCAGCAGCTTGGCAGGGGATAGCGGTGAAAAACTGTTTTTT. This chain uses TRBV5-5 with TRBJ1-4, with a weak D call TRBD1 (6 bases). The V end lost 0 bases, the J end lost 7 bases, and 13 bases lay between the germline ends. CDR1 is SGHKS, CDR2 YYEKEE, per germline (reference sequence). This CDR3 spans 15 amino acids.

This clonotype was seen only a few times. The J gene is TRBJ1-2, the V gene TRBV7-9, with unresolved D. The CDR3 sequence is 16 residues long. From germline, CDR1 is SEHNR and CDR2 FQNEAQ (reference sequence). V was cut by 5 bases and J by 2 bases, with 18 bases left in between. The CDR3 DNA sequence: TGTGCCAGCAGCCTGCCGGGGAGAAGCGAGAACTATGGCTACACCTTC. Amino acid sequence: CASSLPGRSENYGYTF.

This chain connects TRBV28 to TRBJ2-5, with D perhaps TRBD1 (6 bases). Judging by the DNA end, TRBJ2-1 fits better; the J call may be wrong. Germline assignment: CDR1 MDHEN and CDR2 SYDVKM. CDR3 length equals 14 residues. CDR3 amino acids: CASSLPGTSNEQFF. The CDR3 nucleotides read TGTGCCAGCAGTTTACCCGGGACATCTAATGAGCAGTTCTTC.

This clonotype has more than one count but fewer than ten. CDR3 DNA: TGTGCCAGCAGCGTAGGAGGAGGTGGGTACTCCTACGAGCAGTACTTC. Protein product: CASSVGGGGYSYEQYF. V and J are TRBV9 and TRBJ2-7; weak D call: TRBD2 (5 bases). V lost 0 bases, J lost 0 bases, and 13 bases lay in between. This CDR3 comprises 16 residues. Germline lookup yields CDR1 SGDLS and CDR2 YYNGEE. The full variable domain, completed using reference TRBV9 and TRBJ2-7, is DSGVTQTPKHLITATGQRVTLRCSPRSGDLSVYWYQQSLDQGLQFLIQYYNGEERAKGNILERFSAQQFPDLHSELNLSSLELGDSALYFCASSVGGGGYSYEQYFGPGTRLTVT.

The rearrangement uses TRBV4-1 and TRBJ2-1; D unclear. Gene TRBJ2-7 matches the end of the DNA better, so the J call may be wrong. The CDR3 length is 13 residues. Germline V gene sequence: CDR1 MGHRA, CDR2 YSYEKL. The CDR3 coding sequence is TGCGCCAGCAGCCAAGCGCGGAACTACGAGCAGTACTTC. It yields the protein CASSQARNYEQYF.

This clonotype has more than one count but fewer than ten. The chain has TRBV20-1 and TRBJ2-1; perhaps TRBD2 as D (6 bases). V shed 5 bases and J shed 0 bases, with 14 bases lying between them. Germline lookup yields CDR1 DFQATT and CDR2 SNEGSKA (reference sequence). This CDR3 has 15 amino acids. The CDR3 DNA is TGCAGTGCTTACGGGGGAACCAGCTCCTACAATGAGCAGTTCTTC. Residues: CSAYGGTSSYNEQFF.

This clonotype was seen only a few times. This chain joins TRBV7-9 and TRBJ2-7, with D unresolved. The V end was cut by 1 base, the J end by 2 bases, with 15 bases between. The germline CDR1 and CDR2 sequences are SEHNR and FQNEAQ (reference sequence). CDR3 size: 16 residues. The CDR3 is CASSLVVSGGPYEQYF. The CDR3 DNA follows: TGTGCCAGCAGCTTAGTCGTATCTGGTGGACCCTACGAGCAGTACTTC.